Sequencing of this T cell receptor (beta chain) was carried out in a study of T cell clonality in common variable immunodeficiency. Regarding the study as a whole: Patient heterogeneity in the CVID cohort limited correlations between repertoire features and clinical complications. CVID subjects shared fewer TCRbeta clones than healthy controls did.

Between the trimmed V and J ends, which lost 3 bases and 0 bases, there was a span of 8 bases. Germline CDR1 is SGHNT and CDR2 is YYREEE (reference sequence). The CDR3 contains 14 residues. This clone was recorded many times. Its antigen is unknown. The sequence runs out 3 residues before the end of the CDR3; the remainder is reconstructed from the germline J gene. Sequencing was performed with immunoSEQ multiplex PCR; in TCRdb, only in-frame clones are kept and a portion is missing. Sampling found 30,000 to 40,000 clones, none seen once. The specimen was peripheral blood mononuclear cells. The origin of this receptor is a person between 18 and 75 years old in good health. The rearrangement joins TRBV5-4 to TRBJ2-3; a possible D gene is TRBD2 (6 bases). CDR3 region: CASSSGLSTDTQYF. CDR3 bases read: TGTGCCAGCAGCTCGGGACTTAGCACAGATACG.